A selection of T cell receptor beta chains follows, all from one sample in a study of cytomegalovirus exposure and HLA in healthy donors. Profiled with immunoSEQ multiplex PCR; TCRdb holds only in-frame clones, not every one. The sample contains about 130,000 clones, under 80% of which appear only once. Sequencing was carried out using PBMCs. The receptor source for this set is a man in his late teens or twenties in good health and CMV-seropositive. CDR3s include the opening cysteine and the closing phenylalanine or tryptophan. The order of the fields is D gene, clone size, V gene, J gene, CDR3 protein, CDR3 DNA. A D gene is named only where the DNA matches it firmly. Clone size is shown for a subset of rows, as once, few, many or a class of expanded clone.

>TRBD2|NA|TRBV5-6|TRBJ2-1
CASSLALAGEREQFF
TGTGCCAGCAGCTTGGCACTAGCGGGAGAAAGGGAGCAGTTCTTC
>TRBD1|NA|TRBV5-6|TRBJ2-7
CASSLVRTGSWEQYF
TGTGCCAGCAGCTTAGTCAGGACAGGGTCCTGGGAGCAGTACTTC
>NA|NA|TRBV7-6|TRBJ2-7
CASSLRPEREQYF
TGTGCCAGCAGCTTAAGGCCGGAGCGCGAGCAGTACTTC
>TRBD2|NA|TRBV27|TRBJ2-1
CASSLSPSGNNEQFF
TGTGCCAGCAGTTTATCGCCTAGCGGAAACAATGAGCAGTTCTTC
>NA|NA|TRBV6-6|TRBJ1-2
CASKGAYANYGYTF
TGTGCCAGCAAAGGGGCGTACGCTAACTATGGCTACACCTTC
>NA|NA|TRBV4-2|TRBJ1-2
CASSQEWGRGYGYTF
TGTGCCAGCAGCCAAGAGTGGGGGCGAGGCTATGGCTACACCTTC
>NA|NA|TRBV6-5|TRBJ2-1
CASSYSQGGEQFF
TGTGCCAGCAGTTATTCACAGGGTGGGGAGCAGTTCTTC
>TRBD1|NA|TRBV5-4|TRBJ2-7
CASSTGQGAFLTSYEQYF
TGTGCCAGCAGTACGGGACAGGGGGCGTTTTTAACCTCCTACGAGCAGTACTTC
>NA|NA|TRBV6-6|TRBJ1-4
CASSLEGGEKLFF
TGTGCCAGCAGTTTGGAGGGGGGGGAAAAACTGTTTTTT
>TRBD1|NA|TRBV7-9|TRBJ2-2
CASSLAGGLDTGELFF
TGTGCCAGCAGCTTGGCAGGGGGATTAGACACCGGGGAGCTGTTTTTT
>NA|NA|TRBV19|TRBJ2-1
CASRAGETFYEQFF
TGTGCCAGTAGAGCAGGGGAAACGTTTTATGAGCAGTTCTTC
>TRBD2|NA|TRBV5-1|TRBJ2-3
CASSLGVVAGGTDTQYF
TGCGCCAGCAGCTTGGGGGTTGTAGCGGGAGGCACAGATACGCAGTATTTT
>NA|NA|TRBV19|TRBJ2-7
CASSPRQGFYEQYF
TGTGCCAGTAGTCCCCGCCAGGGATTCTACGAGCAGTACTTC
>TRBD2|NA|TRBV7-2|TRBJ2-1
CASSLRLAGTYNEQFF
TGTGCCAGCAGCTTAAGACTAGCGGGAACCTACAATGAGCAGTTCTTC
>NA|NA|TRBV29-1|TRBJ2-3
CSVAGGTARTDTQYF
TGCAGCGTTGCTGGCGGGACGGCCCGCACAGATACGCAGTATTTT
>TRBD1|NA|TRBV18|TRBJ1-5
CASSPPGQGGQPQHF
TGTGCCAGCTCACCACCCGGACAGGGGGGTCAGCCCCAGCATTTT
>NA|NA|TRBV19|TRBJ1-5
CASTPQGNSNQPQHF
TGTGCCAGTACTCCCCAGGGCAATAGCAATCAGCCCCAGCATTTT
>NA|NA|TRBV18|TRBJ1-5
CASSPPDGPTGPQHF
TGTGCCAGCTCACCACCCGATGGTCCAACGGGGCCCCAGCATTTT
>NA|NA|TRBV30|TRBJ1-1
CAWSTRAGADEAFF
TGTGCCTGGAGTACTAGGGCAGGGGCAGATGAAGCTTTCTTT
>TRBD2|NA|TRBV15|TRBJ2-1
CATSRVGGNEQFF
TGTGCCACCAGCAGAGTGGGAGGGAATGAGCAGTTCTTC
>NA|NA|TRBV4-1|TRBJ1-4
CASSQAGGATNEKLFF
TGCGCCAGCAGCCAAGCCGGGGGTGCAACTAATGAAAAACTGTTTTTT
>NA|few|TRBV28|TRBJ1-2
CAVTGHVWIYGYTF
TGTGCCGTCACAGGGCATGTTTGGATCTATGGCTACACCTTC
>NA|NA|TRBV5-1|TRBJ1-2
CASSSTGNYGYTF
TGCGCCAGCAGTTCCACCGGTAACTATGGCTACACCTTC
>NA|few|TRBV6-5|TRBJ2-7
CASNQGNSYEQYF
TGTGCCAGTAACCAGGGGAATTCCTACGAGCAGTACTTC
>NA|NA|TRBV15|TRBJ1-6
CATSRYGQGNSPLHF
TGTGCCACCAGCAGATACGGTCAGGGTAATTCACCCCTCCACTTT
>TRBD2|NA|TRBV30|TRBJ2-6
CAWSVLGRGGLGSGANVLTF
TGTGCCTGGAGTGTACTAGGGCGGGGGGGCTTGGGCTCTGGGGCCAACGTCCTGACTTTC
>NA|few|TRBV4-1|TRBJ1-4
CASSQDWRAGGEKLFF
TGCGCCAGCAGCCAAGATTGGCGGGCAGGTGGGGAAAAACTGTTTTTT
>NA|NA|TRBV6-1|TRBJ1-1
CASSEIEGFGEAFF
TGTGCCAGCAGTGAAATAGAGGGCTTCGGCGAAGCTTTCTTT
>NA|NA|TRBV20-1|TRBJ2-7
CSARASYEQYF
TGCAGTGCTAGGGCCTCCTACGAGCAGTACTTC
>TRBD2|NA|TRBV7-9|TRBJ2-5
CASSPAKRGETQYF
TGTGCCAGCAGCCCCGCCAAGCGGGGAGAGACCCAGTACTTC
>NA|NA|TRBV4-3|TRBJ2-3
CASSQFGGEDTQYF
TGCGCCAGCAGCCAATTTGGAGGGGAAGATACGCAGTATTTT
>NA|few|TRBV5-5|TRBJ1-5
CASSLVGGPREPQHF
TGTGCCAGCAGCTTGGTCGGGGGTCCTAGGGAGCCCCAGCATTTT
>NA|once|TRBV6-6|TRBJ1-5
CASSGGGRAQPQHF
TGTGCCAGCAGTGGAGGTGGAAGGGCTCAGCCCCAGCATTTT
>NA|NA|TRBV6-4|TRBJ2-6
CASRGGGSGANVLTF
TGTGCCAGCAGGGGCGGAGGCTCTGGGGCCAACGTCCTGACTTTC
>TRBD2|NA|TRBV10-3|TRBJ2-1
CAISGSGSYNEQFF
TGTGCCATCAGTGGTAGCGGGAGTTACAATGAGCAGTTCTTC
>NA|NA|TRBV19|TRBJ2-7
CASIGSGYEQYF
TGTGCCAGTATAGGATCGGGCTACGAGCAGTACTTC
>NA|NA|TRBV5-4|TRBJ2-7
CASSLLSGPPPYEQYF
TGTGCCAGCAGCTTACTGAGCGGGCCACCTCCCTACGAGCAGTACTTC
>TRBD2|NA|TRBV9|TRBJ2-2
CASSVAGSAGKGTGELFF
TGTGCCAGCAGCGTGGCTGGGTCAGCGGGAAAGGGCACCGGGGAGCTGTTTTTT